This TCR beta chain derives from a study of blood T cell repertoires in COVID-19. Overall study context: Sample material is recorded as cDNA or gDNA derived from T cells, B-cell-depleted T cells, or PBMCs.

The repertoire was sequenced with immunoSEQ multiplex PCR; TCRdb's copy has only in-frame clones and lacks some. The sample yields approximately 220,000 clones, around 88% seen once. Germline V gene data show CDR1 as SNHLY and CDR2 as FYNNEI. The CDR3 length is 14 residues. The junction had 8 bases not matched to a gene; V was cut back by 5 bases and J by 4 bases. The V call is TRBV2, the J call TRBJ2-7; 7 bases match TRBD1. This receptor was identified in a young woman who had been exposed to COVID-19. Sequenced sample: PBMCs or T cells enriched from blood (not recorded which). The CDR3 loop reads CASSSKTGIYEQYF. The DNA of the CDR3 is TGTGCCAGCAGTAGTAAGACAGGGATTTACGAGCAGTACTTC.